The 11 T cell receptor beta chains presented below share a single source sample, sequenced in a study of control samples from healthy donors and cancer patients. TCRdb's table, derived via immunoSEQ multiplex PCR, lists solely in-frame clones and lacks some. The sample shows 100,000 to 150,000 clones, 75% to 95% of them seen only once. The sample taken for sequencing was blood. The origin of the receptors is a young man in good health.

The table lists this clone with a few counts. This chain joins TRBV7-3 and TRBJ1-6, with D possibly TRBD1 on 6 matching bases. Germline V lookup: CDR1 SGHTA, CDR2 FQGTGA. Trimming took 4 bases from V and 7 from J, leaving 14 bases between them. CDR3 length equals 15 residues. CDR3 nucleotide sequence: TGTGCCAGCAGCTCACAGGGTACTGAGAATTCACCCCTCCACTTT. Translation: CASSSQGTENSPLHF.

The rearrangement links TRBV5-5 to TRBJ1-1; maybe TRBD1 (5 bases). Per germline, CDR1 SGHKS and CDR2 YYEKEE (reference sequence). Trimming stripped 0 bases from V and 1 base from J, with 13 bases between. The CDR3 is made up of 16 amino acids. The CDR3 sequence is CASSLVAGSGNTEAFF. CDR3 DNA: TGTGCCAGCAGCTTGGTGGCAGGGTCGGGGAACACTGAAGCTTTCTTT.

The chain uses TRBV10-3 and TRBJ1-5; possibly TRBD1 for D (5 bases). The CDR3 runs 15 residues. Trimming removed 10 bases from V and 0 bases from J, with 16 bases in between. Germline V gene lookup returns CDR1 ENHRY and CDR2 SYGVKD. CDR3 in DNA: TGTGCCACCACGGAAGGGACGGATAGCAATCAGCCCCAGCATTTT. It codes for CATTEGTDSNQPQHF.

The chain joins TRBV5-1 to TRBJ2-3; TRBD2 is a possible D gene (6 bases). V was clipped by 6 bases and J by 6 bases, with 17 bases between them. Per the germline V gene, CDR1 is SGHRS and CDR2 is YFSETQ. CDR3 length: 14 amino acids. CDR3 in DNA: TGCGCCAGCAAAGGGACGGGAGAAGGGGATACGCAGTATTTT. This translates into CASKGTGEGDTQYF. Based on the CDR3 plus reference TRBV5-1 and TRBJ2-3, the full variable domain is KAGVTQTPRYLIKTRGQQVTLSCSPISGHRSVSWYQQTPGQGLQFLFEYFSETQRNKGNFPGRFSGRQFSNSRSEMNVSTLELGDSALYLCASKGTGEGDTQYFGPGTRLTVL.

The V call is TRBV18, the J call TRBJ2-5; 8 positions match TRBD1. The CDR3 extends over 14 amino acids. J was trimmed by 3 bases and V by 3 bases; bases with no gene match: 3. The germline CDR1 and CDR2 sequences are KGHSH and LQKENI. The CDR3 here is CASSPRTGKETQYF. The CDR3 DNA is TGTGCCAGCTCACCCCGGACAGGGAAAGAGACCCAGTACTTC.

This sequence joins TRBV5-1 and TRBJ2-1; no reliable D call. This CDR3 comprises 15 residues. Per the germline V gene, CDR1 is SGHRS and CDR2 is YFSETQ. V was clipped by 4 bases and J by 3 bases, with 14 bases between them. DNA for the CDR3: TGCGCCAGCAGCCGGCGAAGGTGGTACTACAATGAGCAGTTCTTC. Translated, it gives CASSRRRWYYNEQFF.

Only one count was recorded for this clone. The J gene is TRBJ2-1, the V gene TRBV27, with 11 bases identical to TRBD1. CDR3 length: 17 residues. Per the germline V gene, CDR1 is MNHEY and CDR2 is SMNVEV (reference sequence). Trimming at V came to 7 bases and at J to 3 bases, leaving 11 bases not matched to a gene. The CDR3 DNA sequence: TGTGCCAGCAACCCCCTGGACAGGGGGCTCTACTACAATGAGCAGTTCTTC. Amino acids: CASNPLDRGLYYNEQFF.

The V and J genes are TRBV6-5 and TRBJ1-1, with 7 bases aligning to TRBD1. V was clipped by 5 bases and J by 4 bases; unmatched bases: 4. The CDR3 is 13 amino acids. The germline V gene encodes CDR1 MNHEY and CDR2 SVGAGI. For the CDR3, the DNA is TGTGCCAGCAGTCGACAGGGTCTCACTGAAGCTTTCTTT. This encodes CASSRQGLTEAFF.

The chain combines TRBV18 with TRBJ2-2, with 8 bases lining up with TRBD1. The CDR3 runs 12 residues. The junction had 0 bases not matched to a gene; V was cut back by 8 bases and J by 4 bases. The germline V gene has CDR1 KGHSH and CDR2 LQKENI. The CDR3 loop reads CASGTGTGELFF. CDR3 nucleotides: TGTGCCAGCGGGACAGGCACCGGGGAGCTGTTTTTT.

This chain connects TRBV7-9 to TRBJ2-5; 8 bases agree with TRBD1. The CDR3 runs 16 residues. CDR1 SEHNR and CDR2 FQNEAQ come from the germline V gene (reference sequence). The V gene end was trimmed by 1 base and the J gene end by 5 bases; junction bases not matched to a gene: 9. CDR3 residues: CASSLGATGAGETQYF. In nucleotides, the CDR3 is TGTGCCAGCAGCTTAGGAGCGACAGGGGCGGGGGAGACCCAGTACTTC. Based on the CDR3 plus reference TRBV7-9 and TRBJ2-5, the full variable domain is DTGVSQNPRHKITKRGQNVTFRCDPISEHNRLYWYRQTLGQGPEFLTYFQNEAQLEKSRLLSDRFSAERPKGSFSTLEIQRTEQGDSAMYLCASSLGATGAGETQYFGPGTRLLVL.

This clone has just one count. This chain connects TRBV18 to TRBJ2-3; D remains ambiguous. The CDR3 runs 13 residues. Trimming stripped 6 bases from V and 5 bases from J, with 12 bases between. The V gene's germline CDR1 is KGHSH and CDR2 LQKENI. CDR3 region: CASSPGRGDTQYF. DNA for the CDR3: TGTGCCAGCTCCCCGGGCCGTGGAGATACGCAGTATTTT.